This TCR beta chain was sequenced in a study of blood T cell repertoires in COVID-19. Sequencing used immunoSEQ multiplex PCR; TCRdb keeps in-frame clones, though not all of them. The data hold 150,000 to 200,000 clones, with around two thirds observed a single time. Germline CDR1 reads SEHNR; CDR2 reads FQNEAQ (reference sequence). This CDR3 spans 16 amino acids. The V and J ends lost 3 bases and 1 base respectively, with 14 bases between them. The specimen sequenced was peripheral blood. The J gene is TRBJ2-3, the V gene TRBV7-9; TRBD1 is a possible D gene (5 bases). The TCR originated in a woman of 80 years or more with acute or convalescent COVID-19. The DNA for the CDR3 is TGTGCCAGCAGCTTTTGGATTTCCAGGGGCACAGATACGCAGTATTTT. This sequence encodes CASSFWISRGTDTQYF. Drawing the rest from reference TRBV7-9 and TRBJ2-3, the complete variable domain is DTGVSQNPRHKITKRGQNVTFRCDPISEHNRLYWYRQTLGQGPEFLTYFQNEAQLEKSRLLSDRFSAERPKGSFSTLEIQRTEQGDSAMYLCASSFWISRGTDTQYFGPGTRLTVL.